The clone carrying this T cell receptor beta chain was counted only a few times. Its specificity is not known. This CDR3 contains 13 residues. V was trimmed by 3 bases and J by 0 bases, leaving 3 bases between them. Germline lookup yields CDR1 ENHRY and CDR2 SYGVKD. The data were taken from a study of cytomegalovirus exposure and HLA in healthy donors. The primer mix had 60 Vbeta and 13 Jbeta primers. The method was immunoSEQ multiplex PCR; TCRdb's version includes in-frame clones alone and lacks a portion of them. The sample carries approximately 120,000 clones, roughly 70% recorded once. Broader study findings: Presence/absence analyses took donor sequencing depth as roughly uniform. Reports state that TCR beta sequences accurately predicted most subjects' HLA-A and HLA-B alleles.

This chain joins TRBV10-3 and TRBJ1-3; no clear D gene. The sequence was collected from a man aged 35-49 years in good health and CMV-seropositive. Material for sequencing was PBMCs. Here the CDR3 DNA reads TGTGCCATCAGTGACCTCTCTGGAAACACCATATATTTT. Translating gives CAISDLSGNTIYF.